This T cell receptor beta chain was obtained from a study of blood T cell repertoires in COVID-19. Across the study: The cDNA or gDNA used as material had been derived from T cells, B-cell-depleted T cells, or PBMCs.

Authors' data handling: The authors estimated nucleated cell counts from reference gene primer amplification. Clones were read by immunoSEQ multiplex PCR, and TCRdb kept only the in-frame ones, dropping some. Clone size and V and J calls were adopted from that table, with D and trimming inferred from the DNA. The sample lists 85,000 to 95,000 clones; 87% were seen once. This CDR3 contains 16 residues. CDR1 and CDR2 from the germline V gene are MNHEY and SVGEGT. The V and J ends lost 5 bases and 2 bases, in that order; junction bases with no gene match: 4. Sequencing used peripheral blood. This receptor was taken from a woman older than 75 with acute or convalescent COVID-19. This sequence joins TRBV6-2 or TRBV6-3 and TRBJ2-5; TRBD2 aligns across 14 bases. CDR3 in amino acids: CASSIGLAGGQETQYF. The CDR3 bases are TGTGCCAGCAGTATAGGACTAGCGGGGGGTCAAGAGACCCAGTACTTC.